This T cell receptor beta chain came from a study of control samples from healthy donors and cancer patients. The CDR3 totals 14 residues. V was cut by 3 bases and J by 8 bases, with 11 bases left in between. Germline assignment: CDR1 MNHEY and CDR2 SVGAGI. The protocol was immunoSEQ multiplex PCR, while the TCRdb copy is restricted to in-frame clones and leaves out a portion. The sample contains 120,000 to 150,000 clones, about nine tenths of which appear only once. The chain carries TRBV6-5 and TRBJ1-6; D might be TRBD1 (5 bases). Sequencing input: blood. The receptor was isolated from a man between 25 and 39 years old in good health. The CDR3, as DNA: TGTGCCAGCAGTTATGGGGGGGTAGATTCACCCCTCCACTTT. Its protein product is CASSYGGVDSPLHF.